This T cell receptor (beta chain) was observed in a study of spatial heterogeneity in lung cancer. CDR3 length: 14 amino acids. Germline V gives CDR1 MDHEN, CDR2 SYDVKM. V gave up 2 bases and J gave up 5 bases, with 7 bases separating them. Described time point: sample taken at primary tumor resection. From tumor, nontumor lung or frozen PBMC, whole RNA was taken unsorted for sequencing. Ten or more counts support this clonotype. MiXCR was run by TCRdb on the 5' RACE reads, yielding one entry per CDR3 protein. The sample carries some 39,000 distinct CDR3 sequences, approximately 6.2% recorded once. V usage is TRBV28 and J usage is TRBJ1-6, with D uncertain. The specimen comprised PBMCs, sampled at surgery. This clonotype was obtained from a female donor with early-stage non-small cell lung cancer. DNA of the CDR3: TGTGCCAGCAGTTTACGAGGAAATAATTCACCCCTCCACTTT. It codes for CASSLRGNNSPLHF.